The clone carrying this T cell receptor beta chain was seen repeatedly, ten times or more. This sample was included in a study of human T cells and chemical hapten exposure. V dropped 6 bases and J dropped 2 bases, with 11 bases sitting between them. Looked up from germline, CDR1 is MNHEY and CDR2 is SMNVEV (reference sequence). The CDR3 extends over 14 amino acids. The time point is: pre-sensitization, week 0. Treatment in this sample: therapeutic diphenylcyclopropenone sensitization with weekly scalp DPC. Total RNA was extracted from unfractionated whole blood. Blood draws came first, before each patch test. Participating donors were patients with alopecia, aged 18 to 70 years, considered appropriate candidates for DPC. TCRdb re-derived calls from the RACE reads in MiXCR, one entry per CDR3 protein. The sample has around 33,000 distinct CDR3 sequences, about 12% seen once.

J is TRBJ2-1 and V is TRBV27; D gene ambiguous. The sample in question was whole blood, obtained in connection with sensitization to the hapten diphenylcyclopropenone (DPC). This sequence originates from a middle-aged woman with alopecia areata. Some clones in this sample may be carry-over from other donors' samples. CDR3: CASSPPWTYNEQFF. The CDR3, as DNA: TGTGCCAGCAGCCCACCCTGGACCTACAATGAGCAGTTCTTC.